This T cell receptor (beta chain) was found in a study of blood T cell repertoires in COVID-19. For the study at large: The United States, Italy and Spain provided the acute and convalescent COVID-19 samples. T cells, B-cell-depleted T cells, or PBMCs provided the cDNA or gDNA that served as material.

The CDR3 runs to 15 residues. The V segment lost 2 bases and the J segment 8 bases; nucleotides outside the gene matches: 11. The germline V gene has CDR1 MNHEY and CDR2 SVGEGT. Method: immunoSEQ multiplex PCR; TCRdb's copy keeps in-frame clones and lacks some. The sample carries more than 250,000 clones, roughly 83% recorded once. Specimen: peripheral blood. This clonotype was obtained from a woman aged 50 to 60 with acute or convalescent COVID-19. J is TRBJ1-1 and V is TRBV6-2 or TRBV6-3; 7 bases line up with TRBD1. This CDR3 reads CASSYPPTGSVEAFF. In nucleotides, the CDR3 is TGTGCCAGCAGTTACCCACCGACAGGGTCGGTGGAAGCTTTCTTT.